This T cell receptor (beta chain) was profiled in a study of blood T cell repertoires in COVID-19. The germline CDR1 and CDR2 sequences are MNHEY and SVGAGI. This CDR3 has 16 residues. The V segment lost 0 bases and the J segment 7 bases; nucleotides outside the gene matches: 5. TCRdb keeps only in-frame clones here, not all; method: immunoSEQ multiplex PCR. The table shows about 6,000 clones, with less than 85% occurring only once. The TCR sequence derives from a human donor in a cohort sampled during active COVID-19. The chain employs TRBV6-5 and TRBJ1-6, with 8 bases aligning to TRBD1. The specimen sequenced was peripheral blood. CDR3 bases: TGTGCCAGCAGTTACTCGGCGAACAGGGGGAATTCACCCCTCCACTTT. It encodes CASSYSANRGNSPLHF.